The table lists the clone carrying this TCR beta chain with a few counts. Its specificity is not known. Germline V gives CDR1 SNHLY, CDR2 FYNNEI. The CDR3 runs to 14 residues. V dropped 6 bases and J dropped 3; count of bases not matched to a gene: 6. Each CDR3 protein gets one entry after TCRdb re-called the RACE reads with MiXCR. The table has 270,000 or so distinct CDR3 sequences, roughly 7.4% seen once. This sample is part of a study of human T cells and chemical hapten exposure. Regarding the study as a whole: TCRs at high frequency, those above 1 in 1000, did not change with DPC sensitization.

The sample's time point: pre-sensitization, week 0. Treatment meaning: therapeutic diphenylcyclopropenone sensitization with weekly scalp DPC. Material: whole blood, obtained in connection with sensitization to the hapten diphenylcyclopropenone (DPC). The chain recombines TRBV2 with TRBJ1-2; 8 nucleotides match TRBD1. The sequence derives from a man younger than 35 with alopecia areata. Some clones in this sample may be carry-over from other donors' samples. CDR3 nucleotides: TGTGCCAGCAGGAGGACAGGGCCGCACTATGGCTACACCTTC. Translation: CASRRTGPHYGYTF.